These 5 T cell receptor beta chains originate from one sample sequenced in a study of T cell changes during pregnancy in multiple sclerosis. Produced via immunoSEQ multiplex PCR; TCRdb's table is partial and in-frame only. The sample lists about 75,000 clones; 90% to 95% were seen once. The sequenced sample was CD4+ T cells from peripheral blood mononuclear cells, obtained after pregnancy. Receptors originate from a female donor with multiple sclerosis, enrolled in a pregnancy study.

CDR3 DNA sequence: TGTGCCAGCACCCCTAGCGGGAGGTCCTACGAGCAGTACTTC. Residues: CASTPSGRSYEQYF. The V call is TRBV28, the J call TRBJ2-7, with 11 bases fitting TRBD2. Germline V CDR1 and CDR2: MDHEN, SYDVKM. J was trimmed by 1 base and V by 7 bases; bases with no gene match: 3. The CDR3 loop spans 14 amino acids.

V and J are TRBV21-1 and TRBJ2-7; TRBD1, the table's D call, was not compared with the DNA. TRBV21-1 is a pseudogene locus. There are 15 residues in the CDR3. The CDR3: CASSMRTDSSYEQYF. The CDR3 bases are TGTGCCAGCAGCATGCGGACAGACAGCTCCTACGAGCAGTACTTC.

The CDR3 here is CSATSETQYF. CDR3 nucleotides: TGCAGTGCTACCTCGGAGACCCAGTACTTC. The chain combines TRBV20-1 with TRBJ2-5, with D unresolved. Germline CDR1 is DFQATT and CDR2 is SNEGSKA (reference sequence). The ends were cut back, 4 bases at V and 5 bases at J, with 5 bases in the middle. The CDR3 runs 10 residues.

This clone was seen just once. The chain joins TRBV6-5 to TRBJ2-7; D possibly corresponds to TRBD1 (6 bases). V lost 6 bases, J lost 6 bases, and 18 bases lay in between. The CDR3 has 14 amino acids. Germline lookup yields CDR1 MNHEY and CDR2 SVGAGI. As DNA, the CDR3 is TGTGCCAGCAGCACGACCGGGACACAGGGCGAGCAGTACTTC. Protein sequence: CASSTTGTQGEQYF.

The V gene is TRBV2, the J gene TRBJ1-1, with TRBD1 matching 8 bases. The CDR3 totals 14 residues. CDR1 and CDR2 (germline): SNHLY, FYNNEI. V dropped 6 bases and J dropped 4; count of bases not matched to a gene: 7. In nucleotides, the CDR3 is TGTGCCAGCAGAGACGACAGGGGTGCCACTGAAGCTTTCTTT. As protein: CASRDDRGATEAFF.